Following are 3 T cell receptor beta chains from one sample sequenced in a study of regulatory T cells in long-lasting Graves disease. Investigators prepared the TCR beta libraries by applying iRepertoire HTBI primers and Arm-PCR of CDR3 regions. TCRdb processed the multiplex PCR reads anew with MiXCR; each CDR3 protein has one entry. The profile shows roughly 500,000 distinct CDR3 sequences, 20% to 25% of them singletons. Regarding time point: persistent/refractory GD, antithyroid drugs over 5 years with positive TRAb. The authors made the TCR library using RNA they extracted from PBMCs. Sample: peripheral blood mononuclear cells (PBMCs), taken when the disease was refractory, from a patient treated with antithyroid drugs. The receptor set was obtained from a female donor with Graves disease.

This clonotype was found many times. CDR3 nucleotide sequence: TGCAGTGCTAGAGAACCAGGGGGCTTGGGTAAACTGTTTTTT. This sequence encodes CSAREPGGLGKLFF. The chain has TRBV20-1 and TRBJ1-4; 8 bases align to TRBD1. CDR1 and CDR2 (germline): DFQATT, SNEGSKA (reference sequence). Germline trimming cut 0 bases from V and 11 bases from J; bases unmatched to any gene: 8. The CDR3 consists of 14 residues.

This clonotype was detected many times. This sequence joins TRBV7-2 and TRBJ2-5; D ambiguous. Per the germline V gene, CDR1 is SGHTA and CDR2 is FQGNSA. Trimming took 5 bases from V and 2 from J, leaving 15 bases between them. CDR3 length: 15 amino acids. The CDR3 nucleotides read TGTGCCAGCAGCCCCCGGAGCGCAAAGCAAGAGACCCAGTACTTC. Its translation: CASSPRSAKQETQYF. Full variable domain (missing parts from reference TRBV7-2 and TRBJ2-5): GAGVSQSPSNKVTEKGKDVELRCDPISGHTALYWYRQSLGQGLEFLIYFQGNSAPDKSGLPSDRFSAERTGGSVSTLTIQRTQQEDSAVYLCASSPRSAKQETQYFGPGTRLLVL.

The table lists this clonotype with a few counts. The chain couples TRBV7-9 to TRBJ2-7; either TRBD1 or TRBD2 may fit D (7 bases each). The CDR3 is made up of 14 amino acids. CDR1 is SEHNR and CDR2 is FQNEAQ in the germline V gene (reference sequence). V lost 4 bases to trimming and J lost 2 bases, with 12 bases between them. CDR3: CASSSGGGTYEQYF. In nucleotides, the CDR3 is TGTGCCAGCAGCTCAGGGGGGGGTACCTACGAGCAGTACTTC. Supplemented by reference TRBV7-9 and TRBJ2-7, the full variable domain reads DTGVSQNPRHKITKRGQNVTFRCDPISEHNRLYWYRQTLGQGPEFLTYFQNEAQLEKSRLLSDRFSAERPKGSFSTLEIQRTEQGDSAMYLCASSSGGGTYEQYFGPGTRLTVT.